This TCR beta chain was observed in a study of T cell clusters in autoimmune cytopenias. Whole-study results and caveats: No experiment has yet validated the function of the T cell clusters defined in silico. TRB repertoire shifts in secondary cytopenia and chronic lymphocytic leukemia mostly reflected lymphoma, not autoimmunity.

This clonotype is identified as medium-sized from frequency. The antigen remains unidentified. One tube held mixed TRB-A and TRB-B primer pools for touch-down PCR. For each CDR3 protein, TCRdb gives one entry from its re-call of the multiplex PCR reads, without DNA. The sample yields fewer than 2,000 distinct CDR3 sequences, of which the top ten take up approximately 53%. In germline, CDR1 is SGHDT, CDR2 YYEEEE. The CDR3 sequence is 15 residues long. Each sample's input was 250 ng genomic DNA, approximately 37,500 genome equivalents. The source material was peripheral blood. The genes are TRBV5-6 and TRBJ1-3. The source of this sequence is a human donor with an autoimmune cytopenia or autoimmune hepatitis (not recorded which). The CDR3 is CASSAKGLGGNTIYF. The complete variable domain, with remaining parts taken from reference TRBV5-6 and TRBJ1-3, reads DAGVTQSPTHLIKTRGQQVTLRCSPKSGHDTVSWYQQALGQGPQFIFQYYEEEERQRGNFPDRFSGHQFPNYSSELNVNALLLGDSALYLCASSAKGLGGNTIYFGEGSWLTVV.